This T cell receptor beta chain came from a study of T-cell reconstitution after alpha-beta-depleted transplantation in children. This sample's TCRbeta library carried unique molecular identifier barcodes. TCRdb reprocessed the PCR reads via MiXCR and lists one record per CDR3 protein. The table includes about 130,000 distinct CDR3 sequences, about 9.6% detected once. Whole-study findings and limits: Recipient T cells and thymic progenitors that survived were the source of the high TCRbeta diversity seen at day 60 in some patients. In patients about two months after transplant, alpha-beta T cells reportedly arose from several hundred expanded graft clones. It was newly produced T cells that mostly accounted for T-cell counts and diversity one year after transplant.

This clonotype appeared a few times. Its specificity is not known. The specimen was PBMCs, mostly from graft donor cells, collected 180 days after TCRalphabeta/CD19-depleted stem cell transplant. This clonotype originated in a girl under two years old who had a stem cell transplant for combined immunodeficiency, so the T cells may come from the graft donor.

CDR3 DNA sequence: TGTGCCAGCAGCTTAGATAGGACATTGAAAAACATTCAGTACTTC. Translation: CASSLDRTLKNIQYF. This chain joins TRBV7-2 and TRBJ2-4; D is possibly TRBD1 (5 bases). Trimming took 1 base from V and 4 from J, leaving 11 bases between them. Per the germline V gene, CDR1 is SGHTA and CDR2 is FQGNSA. The CDR3 totals 15 residues.